Listed below are T cell receptor beta chains from one sample, sequenced in a study of blood T cell repertoires in COVID-19. Sequencing was performed with immunoSEQ multiplex PCR; in TCRdb, only in-frame clones are kept and a portion is missing. Among approximately 360,000 clones listed, more than 75% were seen once. Sequencing used PBMCs or T cells enriched from blood (not recorded which). The receptors originated from a man aged 35 to 55 in a cohort exposed to, infected with or recovered from COVID-19 (not recorded which). Both conserved end residues are part of each CDR3. The D gene is left open where the match is weak. Some rows mark clone size as missing; the rest say once, few, many or name a class of expanded clone.

j_call	clone_size	v_call	d_call	cdr3_aa	cdr3_nt
TRBJ1-2	.	TRBV12-3/TRBV12-4	.	CASSPRPYGYTF	TGTGCCAGCAGTCCGCGGCCGTATGGCTACACCTTC
TRBJ2-1	.	TRBV9	.	CASTLNRVNEQFF	TGTGCCAGCACCCTGAACAGGGTCAATGAGCAGTTCTTC
TRBJ2-2	.	TRBV4-2	TRBD2	CASSQEPGGQTGELFF	TGTGCCAGCAGCCAAGAACCGGGAGGGCAAACCGGGGAGCTGTTTTTT
TRBJ2-7	.	TRBV11-2	TRBD1	CASSIRPGQGMGEQYF	TGTGCCAGCAGCATCCGGCCGGGACAGGGGATGGGCGAGCAGTACTTC
TRBJ2-5	.	TRBV29-1	TRBD2	CSVDRASGTTGETQYF	TGCAGCGTTGACCGGGCTAGCGGGACAACGGGAGAGACCCAGTACTTC
TRBJ2-1	once	TRBV27	TRBD2	CASSITSGNYNEQFF	TGTGCCAGCAGTATCACTAGCGGAAACTACAATGAGCAGTTCTTC
TRBJ1-4	.	TRBV28	.	CASSLRAGANEKLFF	TGTGCCAGCAGTTTAAGGGCAGGGGCTAATGAAAAACTGTTTTTT
TRBJ2-7	.	TRBV19	TRBD2	CASSLAGAAYEQYF	TGTGCCAGTAGCCTAGCGGGAGCGGCCTACGAGCAGTACTTC
TRBJ1-4	.	TRBV18	.	CASSWAQSDEKLFF	TGTGCCAGCTCCTGGGCACAGTCCGATGAAAAACTGTTTTTT
TRBJ1-1	.	TRBV28	TRBD1	CATVPVTGGRGAFF	TGTGCCACCGTTCCCGTGACAGGGGGCCGGGGGGCTTTCTTT
TRBJ1-4	.	TRBV28	.	CASSLTGATNEKLFF	TGTGCCAGCAGTCTGACAGGTGCAACTAATGAAAAACTGTTTTTT
TRBJ1-4	.	TRBV19	.	CASSGSRGEKLFF	TGTGCCAGTAGTGGCAGCCGGGGTGAAAAACTGTTTTTT
TRBJ2-1	.	TRBV9	TRBD2	CASSVSGSGRADEQFF	TGTGCCAGCAGCGTATCTGGCTCCGGGAGGGCCGATGAGCAGTTCTTC
TRBJ1-2	.	TRBV6-4	.	CASRRDPGGYGYTF	TGTGCCAGCAGGCGGGACCCTGGAGGCTATGGCTACACCTTC
TRBJ1-5	.	TRBV3-1/TRBV3-2	TRBD1	CASSQETGQGAQPQHF	TGTGCCAGCAGCCAAGAGACGGGACAGGGGGCTCAGCCCCAGCATTTT